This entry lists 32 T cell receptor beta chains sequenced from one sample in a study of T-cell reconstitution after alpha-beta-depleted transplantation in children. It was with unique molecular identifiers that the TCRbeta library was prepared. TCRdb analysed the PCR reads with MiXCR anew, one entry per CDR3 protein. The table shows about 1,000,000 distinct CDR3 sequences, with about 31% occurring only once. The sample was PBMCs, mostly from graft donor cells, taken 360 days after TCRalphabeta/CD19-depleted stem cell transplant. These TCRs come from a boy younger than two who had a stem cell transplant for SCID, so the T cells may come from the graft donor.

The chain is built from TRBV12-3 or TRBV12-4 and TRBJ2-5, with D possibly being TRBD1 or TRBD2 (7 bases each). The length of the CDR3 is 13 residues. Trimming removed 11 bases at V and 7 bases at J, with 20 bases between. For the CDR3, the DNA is TGTGCCCCCTCCAGGGGGGGGAAGTGGACCCAGTACTTC. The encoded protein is CAPSRGGKWTQYF.

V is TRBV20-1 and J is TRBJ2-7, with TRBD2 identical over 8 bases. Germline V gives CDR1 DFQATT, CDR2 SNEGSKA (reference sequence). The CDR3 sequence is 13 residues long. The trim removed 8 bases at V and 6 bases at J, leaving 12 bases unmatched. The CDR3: CSCHRSGGSEQYF. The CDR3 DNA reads TGCAGTTGCCACAGATCGGGAGGGTCCGAGCAGTACTTC.

The CDR3 here is CASSHGQVLANVLTF. The CDR3 region has the DNA TGTGCCAGCAGCCATGGACAGGTCTTGGCCAACGTCCTGACTTTC. V is TRBV12-3 or TRBV12-4 and J is TRBJ2-6; 7 bases fit TRBD1. The CDR3 runs 15 residues. After removal of 6 bases from V and 6 bases from J, the junction contained 8 bases not matched to a gene.

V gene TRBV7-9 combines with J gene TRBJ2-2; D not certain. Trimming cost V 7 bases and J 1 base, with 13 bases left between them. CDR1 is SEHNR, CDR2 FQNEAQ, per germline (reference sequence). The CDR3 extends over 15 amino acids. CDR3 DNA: TGTGCCAGCAACATTCGGACGGGGAACACCGGGGAGCTGTTTTTT. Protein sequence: CASNIRTGNTGELFF.

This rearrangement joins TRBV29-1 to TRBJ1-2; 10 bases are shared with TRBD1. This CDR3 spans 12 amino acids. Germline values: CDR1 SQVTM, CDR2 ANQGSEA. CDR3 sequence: CSAGTGAGGYTF. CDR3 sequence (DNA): TGCAGTGCAGGGACAGGGGCTGGGGGCTACACCTTC. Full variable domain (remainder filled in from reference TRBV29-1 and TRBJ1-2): SAVISQKPSRDICQRGTSLTIQCQVDSQVTMMFWYRQQPGQSLTLIATANQGSEATYESGFVIDKFPISRPNLTFSTLTVSNMSPEDSSIYLCSAGTGAGGYTFGSGTRLTVV.

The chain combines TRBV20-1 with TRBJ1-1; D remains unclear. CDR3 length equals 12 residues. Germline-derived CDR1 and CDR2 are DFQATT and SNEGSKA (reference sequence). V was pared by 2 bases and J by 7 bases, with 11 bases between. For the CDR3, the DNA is TGCAGTGCTAGACAAGAAGTTGGTGAAGCTTTCTTT. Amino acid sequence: CSARQEVGEAFF.

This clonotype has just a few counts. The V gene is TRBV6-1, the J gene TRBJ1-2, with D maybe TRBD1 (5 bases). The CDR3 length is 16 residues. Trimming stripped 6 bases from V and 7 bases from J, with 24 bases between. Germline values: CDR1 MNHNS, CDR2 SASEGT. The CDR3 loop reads CASRGFGAGRSGGYTF. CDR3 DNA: TGTGCCAGCAGGGGATTTGGGGCAGGGCGGAGCGGTGGCTACACCTTC.

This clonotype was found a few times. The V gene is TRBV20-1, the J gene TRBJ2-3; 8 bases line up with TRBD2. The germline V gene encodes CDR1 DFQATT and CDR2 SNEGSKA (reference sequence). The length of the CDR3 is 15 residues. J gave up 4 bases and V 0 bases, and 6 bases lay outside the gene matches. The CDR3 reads CSARDLGTSADTQYF. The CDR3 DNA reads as TGCAGTGCTAGAGATCTCGGGACTAGTGCAGATACGCAGTATTTT.

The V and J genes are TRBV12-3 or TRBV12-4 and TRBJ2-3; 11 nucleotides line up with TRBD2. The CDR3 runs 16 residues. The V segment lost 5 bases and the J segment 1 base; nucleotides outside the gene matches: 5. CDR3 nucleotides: TGTGCCAGCAGTCTTAGGACTAGCGGGCGCACAGATACGCAGTATTTT. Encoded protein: CASSLRTSGRTDTQYF.

CDR3 region: CSVEDGTGGGEQYF. DNA of the CDR3: TGCAGCGTTGAAGACGGAACAGGGGGTGGCGAGCAGTACTTC. The chain uses TRBV29-1 and TRBJ2-7, with TRBD1 matching 8 bases. This CDR3 spans 14 amino acids. The V gene end was trimmed by 0 bases and the J gene end by 6 bases; junction bases not matched to a gene: 7. Germline lookup yields CDR1 SQVTM and CDR2 ANQGSEA.

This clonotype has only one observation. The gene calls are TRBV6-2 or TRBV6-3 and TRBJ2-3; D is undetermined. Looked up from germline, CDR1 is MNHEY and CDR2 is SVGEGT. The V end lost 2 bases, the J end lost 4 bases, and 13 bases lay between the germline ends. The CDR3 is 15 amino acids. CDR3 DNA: TGTGCCAGCAGTTACCTCGCCCCGGCGGCAGATACGCAGTATTTT. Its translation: CASSYLAPAADTQYF.

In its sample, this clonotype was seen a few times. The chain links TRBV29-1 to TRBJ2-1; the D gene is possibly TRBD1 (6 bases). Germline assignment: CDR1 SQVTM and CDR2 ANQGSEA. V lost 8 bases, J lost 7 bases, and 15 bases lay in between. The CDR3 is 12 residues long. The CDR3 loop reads CSLGATGNEQFF. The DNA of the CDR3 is TGCAGCCTGGGGGCCACGGGGAATGAGCAGTTCTTC.

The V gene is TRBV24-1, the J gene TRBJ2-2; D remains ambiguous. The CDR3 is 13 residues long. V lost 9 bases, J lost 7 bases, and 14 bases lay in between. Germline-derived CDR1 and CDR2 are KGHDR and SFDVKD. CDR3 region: CATCRISDGELFF. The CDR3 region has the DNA TGTGCCACCTGCCGGATATCAGACGGGGAGCTGTTTTTT.

CDR3 loop: CASRPAGAWTDTQYF. Written as DNA, the CDR3 is TGTGCCAGCAGACCAGCGGGGGCTTGGACAGATACGCAGTATTTT. The chain carries TRBV6-2 or TRBV6-3 and TRBJ2-3, with TRBD2 matching 8 bases. V shed 6 bases and J 3 bases; nucleotides not matched to a gene: 8. The CDR3 covers 15 residues. CDR1 is MNHEY, CDR2 SVGEGT, per germline.

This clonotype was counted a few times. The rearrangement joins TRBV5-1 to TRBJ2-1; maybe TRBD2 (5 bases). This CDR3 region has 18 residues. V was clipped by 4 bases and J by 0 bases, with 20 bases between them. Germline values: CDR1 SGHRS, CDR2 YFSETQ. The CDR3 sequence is CASSLGSSSFSSYNEQFF. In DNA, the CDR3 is TGCGCCAGCAGCCTTGGGTCTTCTAGCTTTAGCTCCTACAATGAGCAGTTCTTC.

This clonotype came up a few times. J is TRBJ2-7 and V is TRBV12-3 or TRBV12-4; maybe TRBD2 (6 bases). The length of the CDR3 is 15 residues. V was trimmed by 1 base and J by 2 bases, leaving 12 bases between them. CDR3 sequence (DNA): TGTGCCAGCAGTTTAGTGGGGACTTCCACCTACGAGCAGTACTTC. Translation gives CASSLVGTSTYEQYF.

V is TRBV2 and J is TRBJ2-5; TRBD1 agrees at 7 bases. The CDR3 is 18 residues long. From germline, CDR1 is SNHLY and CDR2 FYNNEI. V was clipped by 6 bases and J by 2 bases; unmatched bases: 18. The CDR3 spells CASSTILGGQRGQETQYF. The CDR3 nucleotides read TGTGCCAGCAGCACAATATTAGGGGGACAGAGGGGACAAGAGACCCAGTACTTC. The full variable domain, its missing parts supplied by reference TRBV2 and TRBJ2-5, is EPEVTQTPSHQVTQMGQEVILRCVPISNHLYFYWYRQILGQKVEFLVSFYNNEISEKSEIFDDQFSVERPDGSNFTLKIRSTKLEDSAMYFCASSTILGGQRGQETQYFGPGTRLLVL.

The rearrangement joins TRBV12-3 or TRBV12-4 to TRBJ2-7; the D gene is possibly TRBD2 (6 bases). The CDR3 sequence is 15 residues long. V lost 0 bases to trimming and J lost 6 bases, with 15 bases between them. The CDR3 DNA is TGTGCCAGCAGTTTAGCGCTACGGACTAATAGCGAGCAGTACTTC. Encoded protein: CASSLALRTNSEQYF.

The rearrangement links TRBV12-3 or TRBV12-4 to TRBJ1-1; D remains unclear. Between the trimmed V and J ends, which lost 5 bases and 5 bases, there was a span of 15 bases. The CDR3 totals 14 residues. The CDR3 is CASSPPTRSTEAFF. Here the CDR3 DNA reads TGTGCCAGCAGTCCCCCAACTAGGTCTACTGAAGCTTTCTTT.

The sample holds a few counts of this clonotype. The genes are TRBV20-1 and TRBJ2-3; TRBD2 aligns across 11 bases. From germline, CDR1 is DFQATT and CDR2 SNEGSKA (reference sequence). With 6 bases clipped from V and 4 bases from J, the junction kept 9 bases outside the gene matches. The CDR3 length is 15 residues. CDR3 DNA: TGCAGTGCGATTCTAGCGGGGGGTGTTCCAGATACGCAGTATTTT. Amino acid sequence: CSAILAGGVPDTQYF.

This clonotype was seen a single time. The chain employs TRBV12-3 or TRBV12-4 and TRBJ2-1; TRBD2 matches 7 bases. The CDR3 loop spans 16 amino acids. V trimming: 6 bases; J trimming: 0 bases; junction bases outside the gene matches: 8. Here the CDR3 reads CASRNRGGSSYNEQFF. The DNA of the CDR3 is TGTGCCAGCAGGAACCGCGGGGGAAGCTCCTACAATGAGCAGTTCTTC.

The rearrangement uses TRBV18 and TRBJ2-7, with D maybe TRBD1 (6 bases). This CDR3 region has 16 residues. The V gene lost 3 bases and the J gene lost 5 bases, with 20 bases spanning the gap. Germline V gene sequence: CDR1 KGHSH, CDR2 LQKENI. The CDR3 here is CASSPYRDLGRDEQYF. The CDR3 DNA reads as TGTGCCAGCTCACCCTACAGGGATTTGGGCCGGGACGAGCAGTACTTC.

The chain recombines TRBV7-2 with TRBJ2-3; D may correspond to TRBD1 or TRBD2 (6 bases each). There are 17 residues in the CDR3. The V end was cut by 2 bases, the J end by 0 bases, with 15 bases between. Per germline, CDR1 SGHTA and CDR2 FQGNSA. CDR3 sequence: CASSLSPTGTSTDTQYF. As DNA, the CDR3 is TGTGCCAGCAGCTTATCCCCAACAGGGACTAGCACAGATACGCAGTATTTT.

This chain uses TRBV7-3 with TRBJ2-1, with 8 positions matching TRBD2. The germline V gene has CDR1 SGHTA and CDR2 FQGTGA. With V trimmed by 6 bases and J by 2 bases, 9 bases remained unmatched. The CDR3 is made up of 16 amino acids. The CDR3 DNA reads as TGTGCCAGCAGACCCGACGAGCGGGGGACCTACAATGAGCAGTTCTTC. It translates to CASRPDERGTYNEQFF.

The CDR3 bases are TGCAGTGCCAGAAACAGGGAGAAAGGGTACGAGCAGTACTTC. Translation: CSARNREKGYEQYF. J is TRBJ2-7 and V is TRBV20-1, with a weak D call TRBD1 (6 bases). V dropped 6 bases and J dropped 4 bases, with 19 bases sitting between them. This CDR3 has 14 residues. CDR1 is DFQATT, CDR2 SNEGSKA, per germline (reference sequence).

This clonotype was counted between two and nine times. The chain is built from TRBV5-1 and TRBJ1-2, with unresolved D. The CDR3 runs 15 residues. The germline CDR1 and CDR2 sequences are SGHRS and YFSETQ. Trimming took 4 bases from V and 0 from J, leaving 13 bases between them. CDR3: CASSPGPGANYGYTF. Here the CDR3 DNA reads TGCGCCAGCAGCCCTGGCCCGGGAGCTAACTATGGCTACACCTTC.

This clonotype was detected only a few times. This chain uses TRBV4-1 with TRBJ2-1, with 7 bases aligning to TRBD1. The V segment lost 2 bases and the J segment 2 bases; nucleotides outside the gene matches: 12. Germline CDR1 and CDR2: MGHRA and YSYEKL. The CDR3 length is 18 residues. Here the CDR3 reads CASSQNHSPGQPYNEQFF. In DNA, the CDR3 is TGCGCCAGCAGCCAAAACCATTCTCCGGGACAGCCCTACAATGAGCAGTTCTTC.

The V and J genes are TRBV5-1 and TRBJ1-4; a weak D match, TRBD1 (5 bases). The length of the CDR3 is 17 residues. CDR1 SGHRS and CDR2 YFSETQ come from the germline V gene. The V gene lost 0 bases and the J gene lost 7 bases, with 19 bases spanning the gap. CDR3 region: CASSLERRKGLREKLFF. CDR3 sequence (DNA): TGCGCCAGCAGCTTGGAACGTCGAAAGGGGCTTCGTGAAAAACTGTTTTTT.

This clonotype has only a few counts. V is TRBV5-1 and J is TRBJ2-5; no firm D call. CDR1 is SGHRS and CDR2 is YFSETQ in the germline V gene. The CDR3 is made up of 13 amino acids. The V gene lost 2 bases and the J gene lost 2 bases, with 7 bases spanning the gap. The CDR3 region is CASSFLGQETQYF. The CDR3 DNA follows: TGCGCCAGCAGCTTTTTGGGGCAAGAGACCCAGTACTTC.

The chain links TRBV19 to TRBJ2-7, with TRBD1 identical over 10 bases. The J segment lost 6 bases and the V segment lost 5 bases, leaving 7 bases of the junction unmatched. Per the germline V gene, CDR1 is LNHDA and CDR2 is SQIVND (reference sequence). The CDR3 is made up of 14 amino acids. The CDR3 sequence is CASSLTGGNFEQYF. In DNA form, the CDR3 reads TGTGCCAGTAGTCTGACAGGGGGCAACTTCGAGCAGTACTTC.

The CDR3 DNA reads as TGCAGTGCTAGAGAACAGAGGGCTACTTACGAGCAGTACTTC. This gives the protein CSAREQRATYEQYF. The chain is built from TRBV20-1 and TRBJ2-7; a possible D gene is TRBD2 (5 bases). Germline CDR1 DFQATT, CDR2 SNEGSKA (reference sequence). The CDR3 runs 14 residues. V was trimmed by 0 bases and J by 4 bases, leaving 13 bases between them.

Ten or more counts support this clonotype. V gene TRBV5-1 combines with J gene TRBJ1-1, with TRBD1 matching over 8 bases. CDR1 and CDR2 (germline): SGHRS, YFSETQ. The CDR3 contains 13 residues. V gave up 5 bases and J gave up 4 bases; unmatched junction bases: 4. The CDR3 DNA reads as TGCGCCAGCAGGGTAACAGGGGGCACTGAAGCTTTCTTT. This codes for CASRVTGGTEAFF.